The next 17 T cell receptor beta chains were all read from a single sample in a study of OX40 agonist ivuxolimab in advanced cancers. TCRdb's copy holds only in-frame clones and misses some; the assay was immunoSEQ multiplex PCR. This table holds about 32,000 clones, roughly 89% found once. The input for sequencing was CD4+ or CD8+ T cells sorted from blood, taken in a trial of the OX40 agonist ivuxolimab. These receptors were taken from an adult with an advanced solid tumor such as melanoma, head and neck, liver or kidney cancer.

V is TRBV27 and J is TRBJ2-1; D possibly uses TRBD1 or TRBD2 (6 bases each). This CDR3 has 14 residues. Germline values: CDR1 MNHEY, CDR2 SMNVEV (reference sequence). V was trimmed by 2 bases and J by 7 bases, leaving 12 bases between them. CDR3 protein: CASSLRGDRNEQFF. CDR3 coding DNA: TGTGCCAGCAGTTTAAGGGGGGACCGGAATGAGCAGTTCTTC.

The V call is TRBV13, the J call TRBJ2-1; either TRBD1 or TRBD2 may supply D (5 bases each). The germline V gene has CDR1 PRHDT and CDR2 FYEKMQ (reference sequence). V lost 5 bases and J 0 bases, leaving 14 bases between the germline ends. CDR3 size: 16 residues. CDR3 loop: CASSPTAASSYNEQFF. CDR3 bases: TGTGCCAGCAGCCCGACAGCGGCTAGCTCCTACAATGAGCAGTTCTTC. The full variable domain, with the rest looked up from reference TRBV13 and TRBJ2-1, is AAGVIQSPRHLIKEKRETATLKCYPIPRHDTVYWYQQGPGQDPQFLISFYEKMQSDKGSIPDRFSAQQFSDYHSELNMSSLELGDSALYFCASSPTAASSYNEQFFGPGTRLTVL.

The chain carries TRBV13 and TRBJ1-2; 9 bases map to TRBD1. With 5 bases clipped from V and 3 bases from J, the junction kept 7 bases outside the gene matches. CDR1 is PRHDT, CDR2 FYEKMQ, per germline (reference sequence). This CDR3 is built from 15 residues. CDR3: CASSQGQGVYYGYTF. In DNA form, the CDR3 reads TGTGCCAGCAGCCAGGGACAGGGCGTTTACTATGGCTACACCTTC.

V usage is TRBV4-1 and J usage is TRBJ2-7; tentatively, D is TRBD1 or TRBD2 (5 bases each). The CDR3 loop spans 14 amino acids. Germline V gene lookup returns CDR1 MGHRA and CDR2 YSYEKL. V lost 1 base, J lost 1 base, and 8 bases lay in between. The CDR3 spells CASSQGDDSYEQYF. In DNA form, the CDR3 reads TGCGCCAGCAGCCAAGGGGACGATTCCTACGAGCAGTACTTC.

This chain joins TRBV7-8 and TRBJ1-5; 7 bases fit TRBD1. Looked up from germline, CDR1 is SGHVS and CDR2 is FQNEAQ. Trimming removed 2 bases from V and 1 base from J; junction bases left unmatched: 8. The CDR3 spans 17 residues. The CDR3 sequence is CASSLFEGAQSNQPQHF. In DNA, the CDR3 is TGTGCCAGCAGCTTATTCGAGGGGGCTCAAAGCAATCAGCCCCAGCATTTT.

The rearrangement links TRBV7-9 to TRBJ1-5; TRBD1 aligns across 9 bases. Per the germline V gene, CDR1 is SEHNR and CDR2 is FQNEAQ (reference sequence). The junction had 6 bases not matched to a gene; V was cut back by 5 bases and J by 1 base. The CDR3 runs to 16 residues. The CDR3 region is CASSRGGTGSNQPQHF. The CDR3, as DNA: TGTGCCAGCAGCCGAGGGGGGACAGGGAGCAATCAGCCCCAGCATTTT.

The J gene is TRBJ1-2, the V gene TRBV15, with TRBD1 matching 9 bases. Germline loops: CDR1 LNHNV, CDR2 YYDKDF (reference sequence). J lost 4 bases, V lost 6 bases, and 9 bases had no gene match. The length of the CDR3 is 15 residues. The CDR3 spells CATSRDRERLYGYTF. In DNA form, the CDR3 reads TGTGCCACCAGTCGGGACAGGGAACGCCTCTATGGCTACACCTTC.

The chain uses TRBV21-1 and TRBJ1-1; whether TRBD1, the table's D call, matches the DNA was not checked. TRBV21-1 represents a pseudogene. This CDR3 contains 13 residues. CDR3 coding DNA: TGTGCCAGCAGCAAAGGACAGAACACTGAAGCTTTCTTT. Protein sequence: CASSKGQNTEAFF.

This chain links TRBV6-5 with TRBJ2-7; 8 bases align to TRBD1. V lost 4 bases, J lost 2 bases, and 1 base stayed unmatched. The CDR3 is made up of 13 amino acids. In germline, CDR1 is MNHEY, CDR2 SVGAGI. The CDR3 bases are TGTGCCAGCAGTTCAGGGGGCCCCTACGAGCAGTACTTC. This translates into CASSSGGPYEQYF.

The chain links TRBV9 to TRBJ2-3; D is unclear. CDR3 length: 15 amino acids. Germline loops: CDR1 SGDLS, CDR2 YYNGEE. The V end was cut by 4 bases, the J end by 5 bases, with 17 bases between. The CDR3 bases are TGTGCCAGCAGCTCCTACGTCGGTCAAGGAGATACGCAGTATTTT. This gives the protein CASSSYVGQGDTQYF.

This clone was found a few times. The rearrangement joins TRBV4-3 to TRBJ2-3; 11 bases map to TRBD2. From germline, CDR1 is LGHNA and CDR2 YSLEER. This CDR3 contains 17 residues. With V trimmed by 3 bases and J by 4 bases, 9 bases remained unmatched. CDR3 sequence: CASSQGTSGFLADTQYF. The CDR3, as DNA: TGCGCCAGCAGCCAGGGGACTAGCGGATTTTTGGCAGATACGCAGTATTTT.

This sequence joins TRBV11-2 and TRBJ1-4, with 8 bases that match TRBD1. The V and J ends lost 4 bases and 5 bases, in that order; junction bases with no gene match: 6. Germline-derived CDR1 and CDR2 are SGHAT and FQNNGV. The CDR3 contains 15 residues. The DNA of the CDR3 is TGTGCCAGCAGCTCCCCGGACAGGGCGAATGAAAAACTGTTTTTT. This translates into CASSSPDRANEKLFF.

A single count supports this clone. This chain uses TRBV30 with TRBJ1-2; no reliable D call. Germline V CDR1 and CDR2: GTSNPN, SVGIG (reference sequence). V lost 0 bases to trimming and J lost 0 bases, with 17 bases between them. The CDR3 sequence is 17 residues long. DNA for the CDR3: TGTGCCTGGAGTGTCACCCGACCGGCAGCGGCTAACTATGGCTACACCTTC. Its protein product is CAWSVTRPAAANYGYTF.

This chain connects TRBV6-9 to TRBJ1-5; D perhaps matches TRBD1 (5 bases). The germline V gene has CDR1 MNHGY and CDR2 SVAAGI. Trimming removed 3 bases at V and 6 bases at J, with 12 bases between. The CDR3 sequence is 14 residues long. The CDR3 DNA reads TGTGCCAGCAGTTACAGAGGGGTAGCTCAGCCCCAGCATTTT. Translating gives CASSYRGVAQPQHF.

The V call is TRBV9, the J call TRBJ2-1; D gene unclear. V shed 4 bases and J shed 7 bases, with 15 bases lying between them. The CDR3 runs to 14 residues. Germline V lookup: CDR1 SGDLS, CDR2 YYNGEE. The chain's CDR3 is CASSPGEPTNEQFF. For the CDR3, the DNA is TGTGCCAGCAGCCCTGGGGAACCTACGAATGAGCAGTTCTTC.

The gene calls are TRBV9 and TRBJ1-1; 11 bases fit TRBD1. This CDR3 has 17 amino acids. Trimming took 0 bases from V and 0 from J; bases not matched to a gene: 4. CDR1 and CDR2 from the germline V gene are SGDLS and YYNGEE. The CDR3 DNA is TGTGCCAGCAGCGTAGCTGGACAGGGGGCTCTGAACACTGAAGCTTTCTTT. Translating gives CASSVAGQGALNTEAFF.

This rearrangement joins TRBV18 to TRBJ2-5; 8 bases agree with TRBD1. The germline V gene encodes CDR1 KGHSH and CDR2 LQKENI. The J segment lost 1 base and the V segment lost 3 bases, leaving 4 bases of the junction unmatched. The CDR3 is 15 amino acids. Here the CDR3 DNA reads TGTGCCAGCTCACCTTCGGACAGGGTCCAAGAGACCCAGTACTTC. It is translated as CASSPSDRVQETQYF.